This note documents a single TCR beta chain sequence. Any gene name here is a mouse gene name. The read comes to an end 1 residue before the CDR3 does, leaving the germline J gene to fill in the end. The data stem from a study of tissue T cells after allogeneic stem cell transplantation. Using immunoSEQ multiplex PCR, the repertoire was profiled, and TCRdb retains in-frame clones only, with some absent. The sample yields 740 or so clones, approximately 70% seen once. In germline, CDR1 is NNHNN, CDR2 SYGAGS (reference sequence). The trim removed 3 bases at V and 7 bases at J, leaving 5 bases unmatched. The CDR3 loop spans 14 amino acids.

The sample was gut tissue. The source is a female BALB/c mouse in good health. The mouse line has the MHC haplotype H2-d. The chain is built from TRBV13-2 and TRBJ2-1, with TRBD2 matching 9 bases. The CDR3 is CASGAWGGRAEQFF. Incomplete CDR3 DNA: TGTGCCAGCGGTGCCTGGGGGGGGAGGGCTGAGCAGTTC.